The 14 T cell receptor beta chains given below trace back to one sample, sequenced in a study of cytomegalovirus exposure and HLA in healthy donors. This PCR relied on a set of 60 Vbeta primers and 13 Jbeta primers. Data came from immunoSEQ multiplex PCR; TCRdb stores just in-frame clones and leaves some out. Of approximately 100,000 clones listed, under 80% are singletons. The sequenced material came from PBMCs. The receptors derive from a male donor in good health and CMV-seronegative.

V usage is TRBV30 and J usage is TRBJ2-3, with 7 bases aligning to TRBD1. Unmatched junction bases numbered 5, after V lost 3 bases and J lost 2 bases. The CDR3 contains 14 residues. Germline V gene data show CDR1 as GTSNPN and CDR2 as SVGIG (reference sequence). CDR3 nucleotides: TGTGCCTGGAGACCTGGGACAGTCACAGATACGCAGTATTTT. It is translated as CAWRPGTVTDTQYF.

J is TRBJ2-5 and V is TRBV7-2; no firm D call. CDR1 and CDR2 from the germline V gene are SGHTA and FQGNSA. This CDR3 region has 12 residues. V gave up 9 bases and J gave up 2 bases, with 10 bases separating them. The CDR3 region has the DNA TGTGCCAGTCATGAGGTACAAGAGACCCAGTACTTC. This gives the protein CASHEVQETQYF.

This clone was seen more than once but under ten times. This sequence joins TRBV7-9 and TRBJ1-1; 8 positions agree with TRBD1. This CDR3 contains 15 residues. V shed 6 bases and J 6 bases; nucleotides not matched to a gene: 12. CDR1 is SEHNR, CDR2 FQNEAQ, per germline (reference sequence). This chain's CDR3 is CASSWFDRGVAEAFF. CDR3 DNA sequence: TGTGCCAGCAGTTGGTTCGACAGGGGTGTCGCTGAAGCTTTCTTT.

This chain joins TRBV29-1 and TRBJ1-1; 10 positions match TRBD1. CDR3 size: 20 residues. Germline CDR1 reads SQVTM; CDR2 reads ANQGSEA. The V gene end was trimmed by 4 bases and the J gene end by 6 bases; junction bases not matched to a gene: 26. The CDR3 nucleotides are TGCAGCGTTGGGGACAGGGGCCGAATTTTCGGCTTAGTCGCCTCAGCTGAAGCTTTCTTT. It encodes CSVGDRGRIFGLVASAEAFF.

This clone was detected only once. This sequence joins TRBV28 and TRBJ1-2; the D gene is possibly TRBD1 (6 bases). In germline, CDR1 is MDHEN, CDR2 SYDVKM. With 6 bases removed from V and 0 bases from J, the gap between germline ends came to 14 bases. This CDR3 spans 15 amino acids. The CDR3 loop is CASRKQGLSNYGYTF. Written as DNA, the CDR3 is TGTGCCAGCAGGAAACAGGGTTTATCTAACTATGGCTACACCTTC.

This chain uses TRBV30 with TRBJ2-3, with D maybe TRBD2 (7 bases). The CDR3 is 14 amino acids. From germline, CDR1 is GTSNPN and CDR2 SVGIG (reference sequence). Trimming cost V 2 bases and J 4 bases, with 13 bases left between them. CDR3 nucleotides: TGTGCCTGGAGTCGGGGGGCCAGTGCAGATACGCAGTATTTT. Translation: CAWSRGASADTQYF.

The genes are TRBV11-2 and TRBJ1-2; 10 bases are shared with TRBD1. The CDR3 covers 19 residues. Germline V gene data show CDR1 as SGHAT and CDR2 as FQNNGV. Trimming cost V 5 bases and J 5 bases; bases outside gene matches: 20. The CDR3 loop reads CASSLQRGDRGFIRYGYTF. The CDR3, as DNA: TGTGCCAGCAGCCTCCAACGCGGGGACAGGGGATTTATTCGTTATGGCTACACCTTC.

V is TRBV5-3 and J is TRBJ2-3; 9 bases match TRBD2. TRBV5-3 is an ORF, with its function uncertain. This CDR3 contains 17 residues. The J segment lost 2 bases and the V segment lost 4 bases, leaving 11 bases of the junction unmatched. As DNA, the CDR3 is TGTGCCAGAAGCCATTTAAGAGCTAGCGGGAACACAGATACGCAGTATTTT. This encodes CARSHLRASGNTDTQYF.

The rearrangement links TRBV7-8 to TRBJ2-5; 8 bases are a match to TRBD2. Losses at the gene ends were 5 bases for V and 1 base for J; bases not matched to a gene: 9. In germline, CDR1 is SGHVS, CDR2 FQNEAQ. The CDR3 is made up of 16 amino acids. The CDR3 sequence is CASSPRGGARQETQYF. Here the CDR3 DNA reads TGTGCCAGCAGCCCCCGGGGGGGGGCCCGCCAAGAGACCCAGTACTTC.

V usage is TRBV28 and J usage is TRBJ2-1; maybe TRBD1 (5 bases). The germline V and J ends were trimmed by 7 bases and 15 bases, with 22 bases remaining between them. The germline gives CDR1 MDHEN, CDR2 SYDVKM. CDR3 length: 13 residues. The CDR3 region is CASTDRQGPGWFF. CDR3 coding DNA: TGTGCCAGCACCGACCGTCAGGGCCCCGGGTGGTTCTTC. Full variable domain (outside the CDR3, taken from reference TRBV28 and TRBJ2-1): DVKVTQSSRYLVKRTGEKVFLECVQDMDHENMFWYRQDPGLGLRLIYFSYDVKMKEKGDIPEGYSVSREKKERFSLILESASTNQTSMYLCASTDRQGPGWFFGPGTRLTVL.

The CDR3 region has the DNA TGCGCCAGCAGCACTTCTCCAGGTGAACATGGCTACACCTTC. It specifies CASSTSPGEHGYTF. This chain joins TRBV5-1 and TRBJ1-2; the D is unclear. Germline V gene data show CDR1 as SGHRS and CDR2 as YFSETQ. The ends were cut back, 4 bases at V and 6 bases at J, with 16 bases in the middle. The CDR3 spans 14 residues.

CDR3: CASRGLQGAYYGYTF. The CDR3 DNA reads as TGTGCCAGCAGAGGACTCCAGGGGGCCTACTATGGCTACACCTTC. The chain joins TRBV11-2 to TRBJ1-2; 8 positions match TRBD1. The length of the CDR3 is 15 residues. The germline gives CDR1 SGHAT, CDR2 FQNNGV. Trimming took 6 bases from V and 3 from J; bases not matched to a gene: 9.

CDR3 sequence: CASSLAQVIAVQETQYF. In nucleotides, the CDR3 is TGTGCCAGCAGCTTAGCGCAGGTGATAGCGGTACAAGAGACCCAGTACTTC. The chain employs TRBV7-8 and TRBJ2-5; D possibly corresponds to TRBD2 (6 bases). This CDR3 contains 17 residues. The germline V gene has CDR1 SGHVS and CDR2 FQNEAQ. The V and J ends lost 0 bases and 2 bases respectively, with 16 bases between them.

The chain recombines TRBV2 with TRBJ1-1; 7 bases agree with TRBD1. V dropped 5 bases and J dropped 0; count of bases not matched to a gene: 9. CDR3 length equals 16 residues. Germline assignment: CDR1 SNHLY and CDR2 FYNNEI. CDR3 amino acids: CASSNDRAAVNTEAFF. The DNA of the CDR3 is TGTGCCAGCAGTAACGACAGGGCGGCGGTGAACACTGAAGCTTTCTTT.